The clone carrying this TCR beta chain was recorded at least ten times. Researchers made TCR beta libraries by using iRepertoire HTBI primers and running Arm-PCR on CDR3 regions. TCRdb reprocessed the multiplex PCR reads with MiXCR, giving one entry per CDR3 protein. The repertoire has over 300,000 distinct CDR3 sequences, 20% of them found once; the top ten carry less than 35%. The sample comes from a study of regulatory T cells in long-lasting Graves disease. J was trimmed by 4 bases and V by 4 bases; bases with no gene match: 6. Germline V gene sequence: CDR1 SGHTA, CDR2 FQGNSA. The CDR3 length is 14 residues. Time point of the sample: persistent/refractory GD, antithyroid drugs over 5 years with positive TRAb. Researchers made the TCR library from RNA that was extracted from PBMCs.

The genes are TRBV7-2 and TRBJ1-1; 7 positions agree with TRBD1. The clonotype originates from a female donor with Graves disease. Specimen: peripheral blood mononuclear cells (PBMCs), collected when the disease was refractory, from a patient treated with antithyroid drugs. CDR3 nucleotides: TGTGCCAGCAGCTCCCGACAGGGAGGCACTGAAGCTTTCTTT. It translates to CASSSRQGGTEAFF.